This T cell receptor (beta chain) is drawn from a study of tumor-infiltrating lymphocytes in localized non-small cell lung cancer. Study as a whole: Several tumor histologies, both smoking statuses, and some post-neoadjuvant chemotherapy samples were included.

Germline loops: CDR1 MGHDK, CDR2 SYGVNS. The CDR3 totals 14 residues. V lost 3 bases to trimming and J lost 2 bases, with 11 bases between them. Clones were sequenced by immunoSEQ multiplex PCR, and TCRdb holds only the in-frame ones, with some missing. The sample comprises 25,000 or so clones, 69% of which are singletons, and approximately 14% rests with the top ten. The sample was lung tumor tissue. The sequence was collected from a human donor with non-small cell lung cancer. The V and J genes are TRBV25-1 and TRBJ2-7; maybe TRBD2 (5 bases). CDR3 loop: CASSEREGPYEQYF. For the CDR3, the DNA is TGTGCCAGCAGTGAGAGGGAAGGGCCCTACGAGCAGTACTTC.